Shown below are 2 T cell receptor beta chains from a single sample sequenced in a study of early T cells in non-severe SARS-CoV-2 infection. From the 5' RACE reads, TCRdb called clonotypes with MiXCR, one entry per CDR3 protein. The data contain about 30,000 distinct CDR3 sequences, 5% to 5.5% of them seen just once; the ten biggest clones take up approximately 3.5%. Sequencing input: whole blood. The receptors here all came from an adult who was a healthcare worker with PCR-confirmed SARS-CoV-2 infection or an uninfected control (not recorded which).

This clonotype came up many times. V usage is TRBV11-2 and J usage is TRBJ2-7; D is uncertain. CDR1 is SGHAT and CDR2 is FQNNGV in the germline V gene. V lost 5 bases, J lost 3 bases, and 5 bases lay in between. There are 11 residues in the CDR3. CDR3 DNA: TGTGCCAGCAGCCCGAGCTACGAGCAGTACTTC. As protein: CASSPSYEQYF.

There are many counts of this clonotype. V usage is TRBV7-2 and J usage is TRBJ2-5, with 8 bases identical to TRBD2. This CDR3 is built from 15 residues. The germline CDR1 and CDR2 sequences are SGHTA and FQGNSA. With V trimmed by 1 base and J by 5 bases, 6 bases remained unmatched. CDR3 sequence: CASSLVTSGGETQYF. The CDR3 DNA sequence: TGTGCCAGCAGCTTAGTTACTAGCGGTGGTGAGACCCAGTACTTC.